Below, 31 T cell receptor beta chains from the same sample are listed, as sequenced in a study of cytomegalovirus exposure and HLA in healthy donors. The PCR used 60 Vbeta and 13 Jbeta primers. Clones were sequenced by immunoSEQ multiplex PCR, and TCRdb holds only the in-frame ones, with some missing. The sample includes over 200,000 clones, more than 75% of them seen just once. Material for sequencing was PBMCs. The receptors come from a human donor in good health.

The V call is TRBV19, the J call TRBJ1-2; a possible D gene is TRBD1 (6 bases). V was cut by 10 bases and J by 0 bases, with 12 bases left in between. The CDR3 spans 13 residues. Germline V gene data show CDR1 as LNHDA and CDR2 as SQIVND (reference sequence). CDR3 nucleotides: TGTGCCACGCAGGGGCAAGCTAACTATGGCTACACCTTC. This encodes CATQGQANYGYTF.

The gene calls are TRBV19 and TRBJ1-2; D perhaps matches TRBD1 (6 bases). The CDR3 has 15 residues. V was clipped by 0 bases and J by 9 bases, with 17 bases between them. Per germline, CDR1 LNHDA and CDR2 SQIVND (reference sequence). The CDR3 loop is CASSIELGTTYRYTF. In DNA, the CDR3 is TGTGCCAGTAGTATAGAGCTAGGGACAACGTATCGCTACACCTTC.

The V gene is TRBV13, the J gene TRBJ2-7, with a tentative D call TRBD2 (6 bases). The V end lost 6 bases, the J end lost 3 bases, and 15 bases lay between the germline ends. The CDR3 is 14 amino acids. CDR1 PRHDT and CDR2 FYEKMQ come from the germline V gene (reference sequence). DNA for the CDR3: TGTGCCAGCAGGGGGCGGGCGGAGGGCTACGAGCAGTACTTC. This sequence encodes CASRGRAEGYEQYF.

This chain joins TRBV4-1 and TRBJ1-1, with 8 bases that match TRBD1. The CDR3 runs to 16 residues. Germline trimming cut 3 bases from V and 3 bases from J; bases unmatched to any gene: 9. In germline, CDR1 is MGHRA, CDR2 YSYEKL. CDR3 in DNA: TGCGCCAGCAGCCAGTATCGGGGACAGGCGGACACTGAAGCTTTCTTT. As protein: CASSQYRGQADTEAFF.

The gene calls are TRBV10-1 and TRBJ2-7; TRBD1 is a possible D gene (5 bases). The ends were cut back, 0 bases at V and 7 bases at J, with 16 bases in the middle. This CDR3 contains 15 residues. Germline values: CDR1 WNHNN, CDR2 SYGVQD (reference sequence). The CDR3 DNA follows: TGCGCCAGCAGTGAGTCGAGGCAGGGTCGGCTGGAGCAGTACTTC. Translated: CASSESRQGRLEQYF.

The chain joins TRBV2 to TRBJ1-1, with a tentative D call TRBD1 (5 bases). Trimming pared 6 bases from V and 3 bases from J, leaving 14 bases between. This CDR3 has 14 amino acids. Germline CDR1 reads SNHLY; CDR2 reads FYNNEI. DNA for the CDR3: TGTGCCAGCAGACTCAGCAGGGATCACACTGAAGCTTTCTTT. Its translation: CASRLSRDHTEAFF.

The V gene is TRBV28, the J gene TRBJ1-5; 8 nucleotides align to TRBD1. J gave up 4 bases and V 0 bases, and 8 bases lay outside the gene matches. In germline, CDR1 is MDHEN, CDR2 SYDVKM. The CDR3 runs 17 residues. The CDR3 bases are TGTGCCAGCAGTTTATGGGGACAGGAATGGGGGAATCAGCCCCAGCATTTT. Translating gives CASSLWGQEWGNQPQHF.

CDR3: CASSQAHHELYEQYF. The CDR3 DNA follows: TGTGCCAGCAGTCAGGCACACCACGAACTTTACGAGCAGTACTTC. This chain uses TRBV27 with TRBJ2-7; no clear D gene. The CDR3 consists of 15 residues. V lost 5 bases and J 4 bases, leaving 18 bases between the germline ends. From germline, CDR1 is MNHEY and CDR2 SMNVEV (reference sequence).

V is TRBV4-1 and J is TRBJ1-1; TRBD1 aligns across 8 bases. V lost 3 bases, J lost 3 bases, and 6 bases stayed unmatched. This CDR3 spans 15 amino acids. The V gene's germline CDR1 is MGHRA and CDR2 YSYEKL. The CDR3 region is CASSHAGTGDTEAFF. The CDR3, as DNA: TGCGCCAGCAGCCATGCCGGGACAGGAGACACTGAAGCTTTCTTT.

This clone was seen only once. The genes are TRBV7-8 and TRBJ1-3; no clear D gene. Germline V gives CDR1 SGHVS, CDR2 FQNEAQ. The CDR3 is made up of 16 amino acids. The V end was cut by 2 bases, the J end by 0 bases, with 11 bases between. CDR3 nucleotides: TGTGCCAGCAGCTTAACATTGGCACACTCTGGAAACACCATATATTTT. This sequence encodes CASSLTLAHSGNTIYF.

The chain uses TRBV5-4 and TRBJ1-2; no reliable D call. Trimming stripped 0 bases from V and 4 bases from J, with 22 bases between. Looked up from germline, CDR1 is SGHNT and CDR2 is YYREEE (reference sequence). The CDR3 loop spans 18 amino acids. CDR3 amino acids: CASSLAVIGLGASYGYTF. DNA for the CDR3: TGTGCCAGCAGCTTGGCCGTTATAGGACTGGGAGCCAGCTATGGCTACACCTTC.

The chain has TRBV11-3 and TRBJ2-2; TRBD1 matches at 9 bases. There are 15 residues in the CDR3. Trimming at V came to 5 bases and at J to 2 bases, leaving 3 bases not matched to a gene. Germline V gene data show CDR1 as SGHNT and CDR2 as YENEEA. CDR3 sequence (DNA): TGTGCCAGCAGCGGGGGACAGGGCAACACCGGGGAGCTGTTTTTT. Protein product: CASSGGQGNTGELFF.

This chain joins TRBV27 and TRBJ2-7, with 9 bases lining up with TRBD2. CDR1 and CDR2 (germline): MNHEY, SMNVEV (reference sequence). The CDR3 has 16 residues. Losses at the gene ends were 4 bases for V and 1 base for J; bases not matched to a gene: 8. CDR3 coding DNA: TGTGCCAGCAGTTCCTCCACTAGCGGGCGTTCCTACGAGCAGTACTTC. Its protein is CASSSSTSGRSYEQYF.

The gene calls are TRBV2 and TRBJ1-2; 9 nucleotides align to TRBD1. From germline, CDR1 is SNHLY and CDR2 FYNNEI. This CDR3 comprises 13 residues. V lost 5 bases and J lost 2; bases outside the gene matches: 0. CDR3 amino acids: CASSTGGNYGYTF. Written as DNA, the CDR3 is TGTGCCAGCAGTACAGGGGGCAACTATGGCTACACCTTC.

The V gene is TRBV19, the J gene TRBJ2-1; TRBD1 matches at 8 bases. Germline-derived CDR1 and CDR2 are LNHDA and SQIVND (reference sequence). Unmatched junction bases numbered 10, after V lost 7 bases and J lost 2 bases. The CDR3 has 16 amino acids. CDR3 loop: CASNPDRERAYNEQFF. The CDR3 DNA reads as TGTGCCAGTAACCCGGACAGGGAGAGGGCCTACAATGAGCAGTTCTTC.

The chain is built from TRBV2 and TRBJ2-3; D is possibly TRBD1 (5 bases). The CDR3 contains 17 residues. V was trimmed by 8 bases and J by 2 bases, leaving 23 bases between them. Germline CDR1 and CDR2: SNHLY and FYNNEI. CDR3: CASRTKATLIYTDTQYF. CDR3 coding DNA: TGTGCCAGCCGGACAAAGGCCACACTCATATACACAGATACGCAGTATTTT.

The CDR3 loop reads CASSMTGTDYGYTF. The CDR3 DNA reads as TGTGCCAGCAGCATGACCGGGACAGATTATGGCTACACCTTC. The chain carries TRBV7-3 and TRBJ1-2; 7 bases are a match to TRBD1. The ends lost 5 bases at V and 5 bases at J; junction bases unmatched: 8. The CDR3 spans 14 residues. Germline V gives CDR1 SGHTA, CDR2 FQGTGA.

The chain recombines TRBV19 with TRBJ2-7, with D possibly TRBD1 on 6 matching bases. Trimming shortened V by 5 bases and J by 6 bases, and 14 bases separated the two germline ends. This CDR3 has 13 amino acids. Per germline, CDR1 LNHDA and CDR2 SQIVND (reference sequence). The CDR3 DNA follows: TGTGCCAGTAGTCGACAGGTAACGGGCGAGCAGTACTTC. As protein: CASSRQVTGEQYF.

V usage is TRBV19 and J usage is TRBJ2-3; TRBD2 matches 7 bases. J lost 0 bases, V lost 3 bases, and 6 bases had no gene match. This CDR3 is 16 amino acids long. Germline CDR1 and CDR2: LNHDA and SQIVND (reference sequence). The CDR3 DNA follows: TGTGCCAGTAGTATCCCCGCGCGGGGGAGCACAGATACGCAGTATTTT. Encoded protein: CASSIPARGSTDTQYF.

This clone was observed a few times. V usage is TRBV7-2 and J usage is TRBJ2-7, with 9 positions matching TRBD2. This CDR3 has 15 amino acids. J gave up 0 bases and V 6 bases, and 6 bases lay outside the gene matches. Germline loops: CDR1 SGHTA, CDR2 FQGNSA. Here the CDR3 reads CASRLSGRPSYEQYF. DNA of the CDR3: TGTGCCAGCAGATTGAGCGGGAGGCCCTCCTACGAGCAGTACTTC.

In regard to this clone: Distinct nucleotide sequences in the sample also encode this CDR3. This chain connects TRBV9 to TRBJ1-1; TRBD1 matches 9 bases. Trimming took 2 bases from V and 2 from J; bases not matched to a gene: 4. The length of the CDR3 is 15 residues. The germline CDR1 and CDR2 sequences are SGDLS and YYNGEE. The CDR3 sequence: CASSVTGGTNTEAFF. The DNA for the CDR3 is TGTGCCAGCAGCGTGACAGGGGGAACAAACACTGAAGCTTTCTTT.

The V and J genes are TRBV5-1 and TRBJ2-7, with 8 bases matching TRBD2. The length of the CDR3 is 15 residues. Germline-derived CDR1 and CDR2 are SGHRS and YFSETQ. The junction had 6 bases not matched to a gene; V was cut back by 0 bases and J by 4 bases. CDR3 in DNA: TGCGCCAGCAGCTTGGGAGCGGGGGTCACTTACGAGCAGTACTTC. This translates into CASSLGAGVTYEQYF.

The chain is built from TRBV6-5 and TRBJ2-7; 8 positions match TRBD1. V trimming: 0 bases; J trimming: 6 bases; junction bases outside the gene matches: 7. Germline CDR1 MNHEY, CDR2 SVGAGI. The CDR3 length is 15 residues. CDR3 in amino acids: CASSYSESGGREQYF. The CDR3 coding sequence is TGTGCCAGCAGTTACTCGGAATCAGGGGGCCGCGAGCAGTACTTC.

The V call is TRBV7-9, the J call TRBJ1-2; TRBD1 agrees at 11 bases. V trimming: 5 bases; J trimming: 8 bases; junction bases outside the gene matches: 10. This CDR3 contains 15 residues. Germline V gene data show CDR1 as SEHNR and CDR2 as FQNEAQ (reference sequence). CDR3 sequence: CASSLGQGAGWGYTF. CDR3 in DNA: TGTGCCAGCAGCCTTGGACAGGGGGCGGGCTGGGGCTACACCTTC.

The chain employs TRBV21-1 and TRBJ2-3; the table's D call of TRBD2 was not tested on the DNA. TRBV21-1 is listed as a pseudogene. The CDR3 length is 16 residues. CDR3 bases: TGTGCCAGCAGCAACTGGGAGGTGCCGGACACACATACGCAGTATTTT. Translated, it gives CASSNWEVPDTHTQYF.

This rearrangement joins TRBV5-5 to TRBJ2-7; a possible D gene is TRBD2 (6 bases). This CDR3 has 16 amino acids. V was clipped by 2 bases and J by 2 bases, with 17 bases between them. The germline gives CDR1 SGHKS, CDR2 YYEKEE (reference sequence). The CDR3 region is CASSFSWTGETYEQYF. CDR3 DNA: TGTGCCAGCAGCTTCTCTTGGACGGGAGAGACCTACGAGCAGTACTTC.

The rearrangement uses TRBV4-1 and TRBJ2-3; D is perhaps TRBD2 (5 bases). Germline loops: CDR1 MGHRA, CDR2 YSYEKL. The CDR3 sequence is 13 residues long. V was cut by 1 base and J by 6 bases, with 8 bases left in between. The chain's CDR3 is CASSQGIADTQYF. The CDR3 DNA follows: TGCGCCAGCAGCCAAGGTATAGCGGATACGCAGTATTTT.

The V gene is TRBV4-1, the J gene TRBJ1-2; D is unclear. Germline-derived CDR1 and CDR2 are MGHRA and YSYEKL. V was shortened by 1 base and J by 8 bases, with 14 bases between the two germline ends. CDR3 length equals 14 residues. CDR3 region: CASSQVSGNWGYTF. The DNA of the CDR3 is TGCGCCAGCAGCCAAGTATCGGGGAACTGGGGCTACACCTTC.

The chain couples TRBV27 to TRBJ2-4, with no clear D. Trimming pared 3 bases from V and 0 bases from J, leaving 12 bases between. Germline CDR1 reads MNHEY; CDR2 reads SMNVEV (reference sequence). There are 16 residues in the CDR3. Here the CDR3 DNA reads TGTGCCAGCAGTTTGAGTTTGACACTAGCCAAAAACATTCAGTACTTC. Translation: CASSLSLTLAKNIQYF.

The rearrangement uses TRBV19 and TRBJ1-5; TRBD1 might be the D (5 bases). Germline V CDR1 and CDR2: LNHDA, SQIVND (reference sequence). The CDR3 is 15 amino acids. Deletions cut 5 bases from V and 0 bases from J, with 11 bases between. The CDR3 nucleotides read TGTGCCAGTAGTGGGGGGATAGTTAGCAATCAGCCCCAGCATTTT. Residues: CASSGGIVSNQPQHF.

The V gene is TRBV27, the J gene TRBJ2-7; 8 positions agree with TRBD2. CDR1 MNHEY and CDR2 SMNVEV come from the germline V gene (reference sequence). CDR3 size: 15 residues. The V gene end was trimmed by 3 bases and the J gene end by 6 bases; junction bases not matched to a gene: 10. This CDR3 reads CASSFTGTSRSEQYF. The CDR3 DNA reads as TGTGCCAGCAGTTTTACTGGGACTAGTCGATCCGAGCAGTACTTC.